This T cell receptor beta chain stems from a study of naive and memory T cell subsets. Both TRBC1 and TRBC2 were covered by a beta constant-region primer of two equimolar oligonucleotides. TCRdb re-derived calls from the UMI-ligation and nested PCR reads in MiXCR, one entry per CDR3 protein. The top ten clones hold approximately 17% of a sample with roughly 27,000 distinct CDR3 sequences, approximately 12% of them seen once. Concerning this clonotype itself: At one end the junction does not follow the germline gene, possibly because of a read error.

The CDR3 spans 14 residues. Per germline, CDR1 DFQATT and CDR2 SNEGSKA (reference sequence). The sequencing sample was made of effector memory CD4+ T cells from blood. Subset meaning: effector memory, CD45RA- CD27-. J is TRBJ1-1 and V is TRBV20-1; 8 positions match TRBD1. The TCR was taken from a human donor in good health. The CDR3 bases are TGCGGTGCTAGAGAGCAGGGGGCCCTTATCGAAGCTTTCTTT. It specifies CGAREQGALIEAFF.